Reported below is one T cell receptor beta chain. The CDR3 length is 16 residues. Germline V gene lookup returns CDR1 SGHTA and CDR2 FQGNSA. With 1 base clipped from V and 3 bases from J, the junction kept 6 bases outside the gene matches. Recruitment covered about two dozen US areas and drew participants whose ages spanned roughly 18 to 90 years. Clinical history as reported by participants underpinned cohort assignment. This sample stems from a study of blood T cell repertoires in COVID-19. Study context: PBMCs, B-cell-depleted T cells, or T cells provided the cDNA or gDNA that made up the material.

Assay: immunoSEQ multiplex PCR; the TCRdb copy retains only in-frame clones and omits some. Here the sample spans 200,000 to 300,000 clones, 88% being singletons. Sample: PBMCs or T cells enriched from blood (not recorded which). This TCR was recovered from a woman aged 40-49 years with acute COVID-19. The chain has TRBV7-2 and TRBJ1-3, with 7 bases lining up with TRBD1. The CDR3 nucleotides read TGTGCCAGCAGCTTAGTCACAGGGGTAATTGGAAACACCATATATTTT. Its translation: CASSLVTGVIGNTIYF.